The 6 T cell receptor beta chains in this list originate from one sample, sequenced in a study of radiation and T cells in renal cell carcinoma. Time point indicated: blood 4 weeks post-SBRT, at nephrectomy. Treatment indicated: 15 Gy SBRT to primary tumor, nephrectomy 4 weeks later. Using immunoSEQ multiplex PCR, the repertoire was profiled, and TCRdb retains in-frame clones only, with some absent. The sample shows 140,000 to 150,000 clones, around 88% of them seen only once. Sample: blood, taken from a patient whose treatment included radiotherapy and nephrectomy. Receptors originate from a woman aged 50 to 65 with renal cell carcinoma.

The chain carries TRBV7-8 and TRBJ1-4, with 7 bases that match TRBD1. The CDR3 sequence is 15 residues long. The ends lost 6 bases at V and 1 base at J; junction bases unmatched: 5. Germline lookup yields CDR1 SGHVS and CDR2 FQNEAQ. The CDR3 is CASRRQGGTNEKLFF. CDR3 sequence (DNA): TGTGCCAGCAGAAGACAGGGCGGAACTAATGAAAAACTGTTTTTT.

This chain links TRBV4-1 with TRBJ1-2; a possible D gene is TRBD1 (5 bases). Trimming removed 1 base at V and 5 bases at J, with 17 bases between. Germline CDR1 and CDR2: MGHRA and YSYEKL. The CDR3 runs to 16 residues. CDR3 amino acids: CASSQGGGGVVYGYTF. The CDR3, as DNA: TGCGCCAGCAGCCAAGGGGGCGGGGGGGTGGTTTATGGCTACACCTTC.

This sequence joins TRBV5-1 and TRBJ2-2; D not resolved. Germline V CDR1 and CDR2: SGHRS, YFSETQ. The CDR3 totals 13 residues. Trimming removed 5 bases at V and 8 bases at J, with 13 bases between. The CDR3 coding sequence is TGCGCCAGCAGACCAGCGTTTGGGGGGGAGCTGTTTTTT. It encodes CASRPAFGGELFF.

The CDR3 nucleotides are TGTGCCACCAGCCCCCTCGACAGAGGGGGAAAACTGTTTTTT. Residues: CATSPLDRGGKLFF. This chain uses TRBV15 with TRBJ1-4; D possibly corresponds to TRBD1 (6 bases). The germline CDR1 and CDR2 sequences are LNHNV and YYDKDF (reference sequence). The CDR3 consists of 14 residues. V gave up 5 bases and J gave up 10 bases, with 17 bases separating them.

This chain connects TRBV19 to TRBJ2-2, with 8 positions matching TRBD1. Unmatched junction bases numbered 7, after V lost 5 bases and J lost 5 bases. The CDR3 is made up of 15 amino acids. The germline CDR1 and CDR2 sequences are LNHDA and SQIVND (reference sequence). The CDR3: CASSPRTGLTGELFF. In DNA form, the CDR3 reads TGTGCCAGTAGTCCCAGGACAGGGTTGACCGGGGAGCTGTTTTTT.

This chain connects TRBV11-1 to TRBJ1-1; D unresolved. This CDR3 comprises 14 residues. The germline gives CDR1 SGHAT, CDR2 FQDESV (reference sequence). V dropped 6 bases and J dropped 1 base, with 12 bases sitting between them. The CDR3 is CASSRESRNTEAFF. The CDR3 bases are TGTGCCAGCAGTCGCGAGAGCCGGAACACTGAAGCTTTCTTT.